These 24 T cell receptor beta chains were sequenced from one sample in a study of tumor and adjacent non-tumor tissue in lung cancer. The library came from three nested PCR rounds adapted from ARM-PCR protocols. Each CDR3 protein is one row after TCRdb ran MiXCR on the multiplex PCR reads. Altogether around 74,000 distinct CDR3 sequences are present, around 70% being singletons, with the ten largest covering 10% to 15%. The template was RNA from unsorted bulk tissue. Sequencing input: lung tumor tissue. Every receptor here comes from a woman aged 70 to 79 with non-small cell lung cancer.

As concerns this clonotype: At one end, the junction sequence differs from germline, possibly due to a read error. This rearrangement joins TRBV6-6 to TRBJ1-2; D call uncertain. This CDR3 contains 11 residues. Germline CDR1 reads MNHNY; CDR2 reads SVGAGI (reference sequence). Here the CDR3 DNA reads TGTGCCAACAGTTACTCGGGTGTCTACACCTTC. Translating gives CANSYSGVYTF.

Notes on this clonotype: This clone may be a read error of a much larger clone one base away. The rearrangement links TRBV20-1 to TRBJ2-1; 10 bases line up with TRBD2. The CDR3 contains 15 residues. CDR1 and CDR2 from the germline V gene are DFQATT and SNEGSKA (reference sequence). As DNA, the CDR3 is TGCAATGCTCTGGGGGGACTAGCGATAAAGAATGAGCAGTTCTTC. Its translation: CNALGGLAIKNEQFF.

The table lists this clonotype with many counts. V is TRBV4-1 and J is TRBJ2-3, with TRBD2 matching 14 bases. This CDR3 contains 17 residues. In germline, CDR1 is MGHRA, CDR2 YSYEKL. V dropped 5 bases and J dropped 4; count of bases not matched to a gene: 8. The chain's CDR3 is CASSFRLAGGSADTQYF. The CDR3 region has the DNA TGCGCCAGCAGCTTCCGACTAGCGGGAGGGTCCGCAGATACGCAGTATTTT.

A remark on this clonotype: The germline gene is not matched at one end of the junction; a read error may be the cause. The chain is built from TRBV4-1 and TRBJ2-1, with no clear D. Germline assignment: CDR1 MGHRA and CDR2 YSYEKL. This CDR3 is built from 15 residues. The CDR3 reads CSSSQGQSSYNEQFF. The CDR3 DNA reads as TGTTCCAGCAGTCAAGGTCAGAGCTCCTACAATGAGCAGTTCTTC.

The chain links TRBV5-5 to TRBJ2-2, with a weak D call TRBD1 (6 bases). The V end was cut by 0 bases, the J end by 6 bases, with 15 bases between. The CDR3 has 16 residues. Germline lookup yields CDR1 SGHKS and CDR2 YYEKEE (reference sequence). As DNA, the CDR3 is TGTGCCAGCAGCTTGGCCAAATGGACAGTCGCCGGGGAGCTGTTTTTT. Translation gives CASSLAKWTVAGELFF.

Details on this clonotype: A read error is possible here, since a much larger clone lies one base away. The chain has TRBV5-1 and TRBJ2-1; a possible D gene is TRBD1 (7 bases). Germline V gene sequence: CDR1 SGHRS, CDR2 YFSETQ. The CDR3 is made up of 14 amino acids. CDR3 DNA sequence: TGCGCCAGCAGCCAGGGGGGATCCTACAATGAGCGGTTCTTC. Translating it yields CASSQGGSYNERFF.

V usage is TRBV6-6 and J usage is TRBJ1-5, with a weak D call TRBD2 (6 bases). The J call is uncertain, as TRBJ2-3 better fits the DNA end. Germline CDR1 MNHNY, CDR2 SVGAGI (reference sequence). There are 12 residues in the CDR3. CDR3 DNA sequence: TGTACCGGGAGCTCATTCGGTCAGCCCCAGTATTTT. This sequence encodes CTGSSFGQPQYF.

Points on this clonotype: Just one base apart from a much larger clone, this may be a read error. The chain recombines TRBV6-1 with TRBJ1-5; D uncertain. The CDR3 has 15 residues. Per the germline V gene, CDR1 is MNHNS and CDR2 is SASEGT. The CDR3 spells CVSSRSADSSQPQHF. CDR3 DNA: TGTGTCAGCAGTCGGTCAGCCGACTCCAGTCAGCCCCAGCATTTT.

With respect to this clonotype: This sequence may be a read error, since a much larger clone differs from it by one base. The chain has TRBV4-2 and TRBJ2-3, with D uncertain. CDR1 and CDR2 from the germline V gene are LGHNA and YNFKEQ. The CDR3 has 15 amino acids. The CDR3 nucleotides read TGTGCCAGCAGCCAAGCAGTGGTCGGAGAAGATATGCAGTATTTT. It is translated as CASSQAVVGEDMQYF.

About this clonotype itself: One junction end does not reproduce the germline sequence, and a read error may be involved. The V call is TRBV29-1, the J call TRBJ2-1, with D possibly called TRBD1 or TRBD2 (5 bases each). The germline gives CDR1 SQVTM, CDR2 ANQGSEA. The CDR3 length is 12 residues. The CDR3: CRVEEGRRIDFF. CDR3 coding DNA: TGCAGAGTTGAAGAGGGGCGCAGGATAGATTTCTTC.

This clonotype appeared many times. The rearrangement joins TRBV28 to TRBJ1-4, with D hard to call. Trimming stripped 7 bases from V and 4 bases from J, with 10 bases between. Germline V CDR1 and CDR2: MDHEN, SYDVKM. The CDR3 runs to 13 residues. CDR3 in DNA: TGTGCCAGCAATACGAGGAATAATGAAAAACTGTTTTTT. Translating it yields CASNTRNNEKLFF.

The CDR3 nucleotides are TGTACCATCTTCCCTGGCGGGGATGGCTACACCTTC. It specifies CTIFPGGDGYTF. The chain employs TRBV12-3 or TRBV12-4 and TRBJ1-2; D is uncertain. The CDR3 covers 12 residues.

For this clonotype: One junction end disagrees with the germline gene, perhaps due to a read error. The gene calls are TRBV4-1 and TRBJ2-2; D might be TRBD2 (6 bases). Germline-derived CDR1 and CDR2 are MGHRA and YSYEKL. CDR3 size: 20 residues. The CDR3 loop reads CASSKEGNRRGVGNTGELFF. CDR3 nucleotide sequence: TGCGCCAGCAGCAAAGAGGGCAACAGGAGGGGTGTAGGGAACACCGGGGAGCTGTTTTTT.

About this clonotype: The missing conserved phenylalanine or tryptophan at the end of this CDR3 makes a read error likely. This chain joins TRBV10-1 and TRBJ2-7; D not resolved. V lost 0 bases, J lost 0 bases, and 9 bases lay in between. Germline CDR1 WNHNN, CDR2 SYGVQD (reference sequence). The CDR3 has 15 residues. The CDR3 DNA follows: TGCGCCAGCAGTGAGTCTGATGCTAACTCCTACGAGCAGTACTTA. This gives the protein CASSESDANSYEQYL.

This clonotype counts as medium-sized (0.01 to 0.1%). V gene TRBV6-2 or TRBV6-3 combines with J gene TRBJ2-1; the D is unclear. The CDR3 has 14 residues. Trimming stripped 6 bases from V and 7 bases from J, with 16 bases between. Per the germline V gene, CDR1 is MNHEY and CDR2 is SVGEGT. In DNA, the CDR3 is TGTGCCAGCAGCACACGGAGAGACGTAAATGAGCAGTTCTTC. Amino acid sequence: CASSTRRDVNEQFF.

Worth noting for this clonotype: The conserved closing phenylalanine or tryptophan is absent in this CDR3, likely reflecting a read error. This sequence joins TRBV6-5 and TRBJ2-1, with 8 bases aligning to TRBD2. This CDR3 spans 18 amino acids. Germline CDR1 and CDR2: MNHEY and SVGAGI. CDR3 amino acids: CAGSYSVAGGYSYNEQFL. The CDR3 DNA reads TGTGCCGGCAGTTACTCGGTGGCGGGGGGCTACTCCTACAATGAGCAGTTCCTC.

On this clonotype: An end of the junction differs from the germline gene, which may be a read error. The chain combines TRBV10-1 with TRBJ2-1; maybe TRBD2 (5 bases). This CDR3 comprises 12 residues. Germline CDR1 WNHNN, CDR2 SYGVQD (reference sequence). This CDR3 reads CASSHSGNERSF. The CDR3 coding sequence is TGCGCCAGCAGTCACTCGGGGAATGAGCGGTCCTTC.

Of note for this clonotype: This could be a read error, since a much larger clone is one nucleotide away. The CDR3 region is CASSLKGEQYF. The CDR3 DNA follows: TGCGCCAGCAGCTTGAAAGGAGAGCAGTACTTC. V gene TRBV5-1 combines with J gene TRBJ2-7; D uncertain. Trimming shortened V by 1 base and J by 7 bases, and 6 bases separated the two germline ends. Germline values: CDR1 SGHRS, CDR2 YFSETQ. This CDR3 is 11 amino acids long.

This clonotype appeared a few times. Mismatch with germline at one junction end may stem from a read error. The chain is built from TRBV6-5 and TRBJ1-1; D gene uncertain. CDR1 and CDR2 from the germline V gene are MNHEY and SVGAGI. CDR3 length: 14 amino acids. The CDR3 nucleotides are TGTGTCAGCAGCTACTCAATTCCGGTGGATGGGGCTTTCTTT. Translated, it gives CVSSYSIPVDGAFF.

This clonotype was detected a few times. The genes are TRBV20-1 and TRBJ2-7; the match to TRBD2 covers 14 bases. CDR1 and CDR2 (germline): DFQATT, SNEGSKA (reference sequence). The junction had 13 bases not matched to a gene; V was cut back by 5 bases and J by 4 bases. This CDR3 region has 17 residues. CDR3 coding DNA: TGCAGTGCTGGGGGACTAGCGGGAGCCAAGCTGACATACGAGCAGTACTTC. It specifies CSAGGLAGAKLTYEQYF.

For this clonotype: This likely comes from a read error, as the CDR3 has no conserved phenylalanine or tryptophan at its end. The chain employs TRBV20-1 and TRBJ1-5; 10 positions match TRBD1. The V gene's germline CDR1 is DFQATT and CDR2 SNEGSKA (reference sequence). The V gene end was trimmed by 6 bases and the J gene end by 3 bases; junction bases not matched to a gene: 8. The CDR3 contains 15 residues. As DNA, the CDR3 is TGCAGTGCCCACGGGACAGGGGAGAACAATCAGCCCCAGCATCTT. Its protein product is CSAHGTGENNQPQHL.

This clonotype was recorded once. The junction shows a germline mismatch at one end, possibly a read error. The V call is TRBV6-5, the J call TRBJ2-3, with D uncertain. The germline CDR1 and CDR2 sequences are MNHEY and SVGAGI. This CDR3 has 13 amino acids. The CDR3 spells CTSSWGCSDTQYF. The CDR3 DNA is TGTACCAGCAGTTGGGGATGCTCCGATACTCAGTATTTT.

By proportion, this clonotype is medium-sized. J is TRBJ2-3 and V is TRBV5-6; D unclear. The CDR3 is 14 residues long. The ends were cut back, 1 base at V and 1 base at J, with 7 bases in the middle. In germline, CDR1 is SGHDT, CDR2 YYEEEE. CDR3 protein: CASSLKLGTDTQYF. The CDR3 DNA reads as TGTGCCAGCAGCTTGAAGCTCGGCACAGATACGCAGTATTTT.

CDR3 sequence reads: CAWSYGYGDTEKLFF. CDR3 bases: TGTGCCTGGAGTTATGGATATGGGGATACCGAAAAACTGTTTTTT. The J gene is TRBJ1-4, the V gene TRBV30; no clear D gene. The V end lost 2 bases, the J end lost 8 bases, and 18 bases lay between the germline ends. Germline V gene data show CDR1 as GTSNPN and CDR2 as SVGIG (reference sequence). This CDR3 comprises 15 residues.